This T cell receptor (beta chain) was recovered during a study of blood T cell repertoires in COVID-19 (dated by TCRdb to 2018 to 2021). Concerning the study at large: Samples covering the acute and convalescent phases of COVID-19 were provided by collaborators in the United States, Italy and Spain. The material from the prospective study consisted of cDNA or gDNA derived from T cells, B-cell-depleted T cells, or PBMCs. The dataset comprised deeply sampled blood TCRbeta repertoires from subjects exposed to, actively infected with, or recovered from COVID-19. The repertoires were released in a freely available public database intended as a resource for research on the immune response to SARS-CoV-2. The samples were drawn from the first 160 participants of the ongoing ImmuneRACE study and from 950 to 1,500 subjects provided by 6 global collaborators. Nearly every sample came with metadata listing a de-identified subject ID, COVID-19 status, age in years and sex. Where HLA class I and class II types were available, the types were taken from metadata supplied by the sample provider, not from assay-based typing. Findings and caveats that apply to the study as a whole: The quantity of clinical and demographic metadata differed by source and by participant and was supplied without curation.

The immunoSEQ Assay, a bias-controlled multiplex PCR, was used to amplify TCRbeta CDR3 regions from genomic DNA. The source study handled its data this way. Nucleated cell counts per sample were estimated from amplification of reference gene primers within the assay. To quantify the absolute abundance of each unique TCRbeta CDR3 rearrangement, sequence reads were collapsed and filtered. For each sample, productive Simpson clonality was calculated by taking the square root of Simpson's diversity index across productive rearrangements. TCRdb's version of the immuneACCESS table is confined to in-frame rearrangements and falls short of the full clone set. An unresolved V gene accounts for under half of the shortfall where checked; the remainder is of unknown origin. That table gives V, J and clone size, and the DNA gave D and trimming. This sample holds 450,000 or so clones; 85% to 90% were observed only once. 0.9% of the sample belongs to the ten largest clones.

At one collaborating source in Seattle, patients were enrolled during active infection and were followed longitudinally through the course of disease. Each collaborating institution followed its own protocols to collect whole blood in K2EDTA tubes. For TCRbeta analysis, collaborators shipped samples in one of three forms: frozen whole blood, isolated PBMCs, or DNA extracted from either of those sample types. To note about this clone: Its antigen is unknown. No per-base quality is available; no much larger clone lies one base away.

The CDR3 runs 15 amino acids, cysteine and phenylalanine included. The only DNA kept is the CDR3, 45 bases in frame from the first base. The germline V gene supplies CDR1 SGDLS and CDR2 YYNGEE. Trimmed from V: 4 bases; trimmed from J: 0 bases; junction bases lacking a gene match: 3. This clonotype originated in a young man with COVID-19, enrolled during active disease. The sequenced sample consisted of peripheral blood. The chain is assembled from TRBV9 and TRBJ2-4, and 8 junctional nucleotides match TRBD1. The CDR3 region has the sequence CASSPQGEAKNIQYF. The DNA sequence is given as TGTGCCAGCAGCCCACAGGGGGAAGCCAAAAACATTCAGTACTTC.